This T cell receptor (beta chain) was captured by sequencing in a study of neoadjuvant nivolumab and ipilimumab in lung cancer. In regard to this clone: Its antigen is unidentified.

Some clones are missing from TCRdb's copy, which holds only in-frame ones; the method was immunoSEQ multiplex PCR. The profile shows tens of thousands of clones, roughly 89% of them singletons. Findings and caveats of the study: TCR richness and clonality were higher in tumors than adjacent uninvolved lung. Only two of four nivolumab-treated tumors gained richness and clonality by surgery. Pretherapy blood TCR richness correlated positively with resected tumor richness.

The V end lost 4 bases, the J end lost 7 bases, and 20 bases lay between the germline ends. The CDR3 totals 15 residues. CDR1 and CDR2 (germline): MNHEY, SMNVEV (reference sequence). The rearrangement uses TRBV27 and TRBJ2-7; TRBD1 is a possible D gene (6 bases). The source was blood, collected before neoadjuvant nivolumab, alone or with ipilimumab. The TCR sequence derives from an adult with non-small cell lung cancer. Some clones in this sample may be carry-over from other donors' samples. CDR3 protein: CASSYGTTRQWEQYF. The CDR3, as DNA: TGTGCCAGCAGTTATGGGACAACCAGACAGTGGGAGCAGTACTTC.